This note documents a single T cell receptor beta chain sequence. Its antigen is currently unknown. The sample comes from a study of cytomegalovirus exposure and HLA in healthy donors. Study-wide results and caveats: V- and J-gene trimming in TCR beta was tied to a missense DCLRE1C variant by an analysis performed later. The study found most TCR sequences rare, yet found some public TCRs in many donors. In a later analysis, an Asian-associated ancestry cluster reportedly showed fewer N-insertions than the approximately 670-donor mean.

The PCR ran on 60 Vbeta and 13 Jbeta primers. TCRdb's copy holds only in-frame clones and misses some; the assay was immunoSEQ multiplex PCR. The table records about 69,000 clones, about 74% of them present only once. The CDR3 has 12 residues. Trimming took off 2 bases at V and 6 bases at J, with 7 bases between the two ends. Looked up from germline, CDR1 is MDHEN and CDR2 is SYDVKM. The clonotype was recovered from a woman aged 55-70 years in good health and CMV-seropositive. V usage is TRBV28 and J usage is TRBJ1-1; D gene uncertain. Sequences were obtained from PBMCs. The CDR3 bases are TGTGCCAGCAGTTTACTGGCGGCTGAAGCTTTCTTT. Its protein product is CASSLLAAEAFF.